One sample yielded the 15 T cell receptor beta chains listed below, sequenced in a study of blood T cell repertoires in COVID-19. Method: immunoSEQ multiplex PCR; TCRdb's copy keeps in-frame clones and lacks some. The sample lists some 60,000 clones, 90% seen once, with 6.2% in the top ten. Sequencing was done on a sample of peripheral blood. These TCRs come from a man aged 40-49 years with acute or convalescent COVID-19.

This clone was detected only once. The J gene is TRBJ2-7, the V gene TRBV20-1, with 11 positions matching TRBD2. CDR3 length: 14 residues. V shed 3 bases, J shed 3 bases, and the junction held 4 bases outside the gene matches. Per the germline V gene, CDR1 is DFQATT and CDR2 is SNEGSKA (reference sequence). The CDR3 region has the DNA TGCAGTGCTAGTTTAACTAGCGGGGGCTACGAGCAGTACTTC. This codes for CSASLTSGGYEQYF.

The J gene is TRBJ1-5, the V gene TRBV7-2; D gene uncertain. Between the trimmed V and J ends, which lost 1 base and 7 bases, there was a span of 11 bases. Germline values: CDR1 SGHTA, CDR2 FQGNSA. The CDR3 length is 14 residues. The CDR3 DNA reads TGTGCCAGCAGCTTAGGTCGGGGTTTCCAGCCCCAGCATTTT. Translating it yields CASSLGRGFQPQHF.

The table lists this clone with a few counts. The chain carries TRBV4-2 and TRBJ2-2; 10 bases line up with TRBD2. The CDR3 totals 18 residues. The V gene's germline CDR1 is LGHNA and CDR2 YNFKEQ. V shed 1 base and J 7 bases; nucleotides not matched to a gene: 12. DNA of the CDR3: TGTGCCAGCAGCCAAGCTTCAGCGGGAGGGCCGGAGGGCGGGGAGCTGTTTTTT. Residues: CASSQASAGGPEGGELFF.

The chain links TRBV9 to TRBJ2-6; 7 bases match TRBD1. With V trimmed by 4 bases and J by 2 bases, 6 bases remained unmatched. The length of the CDR3 is 16 residues. Per the germline V gene, CDR1 is SGDLS and CDR2 is YYNGEE. The CDR3 protein is CASSIITGAGANVLTF. The CDR3 DNA is TGTGCCAGCAGCATAATAACAGGGGCTGGGGCCAACGTCCTGACTTTC.

The chain recombines TRBV4-3 with TRBJ2-1, with D tentatively TRBD2 (6 bases). The CDR3 is made up of 14 amino acids. Germline V gene lookup returns CDR1 LGHNA and CDR2 YSLEER. The V end lost 0 bases, the J end lost 12 bases, and 15 bases lay between the germline ends. The CDR3 region has the DNA TGCGCCAGCAGCCAAGATCTTTCGCCCGGGGGGCAGTTCTTC. This translates into CASSQDLSPGGQFF.

This clone was detected only once. The rearrangement joins TRBV19 to TRBJ1-6, with D perhaps matching TRBD1 (5 bases). Between the trimmed V and J ends, which lost 3 bases and 7 bases, there was a span of 13 bases. The germline V gene encodes CDR1 LNHDA and CDR2 SQIVND (reference sequence). CDR3 length equals 15 residues. This CDR3 reads CASSIQGGNNSPLHF. CDR3 coding DNA: TGTGCCAGTAGTATCCAGGGTGGAAACAATTCACCCCTCCACTTT.

In this sample, this clone turned up once. The chain uses TRBV19 and TRBJ2-7; 8 bases are a match to TRBD2. CDR3 length: 15 residues. V lost 3 bases to trimming and J lost 5 bases; unmatched junction nucleotides: 9. CDR1 is LNHDA and CDR2 is SQIVND in the germline V gene (reference sequence). CDR3: CASSISSGLFDEQYF. CDR3 bases: TGTGCCAGTAGTATTTCTAGCGGGTTGTTTGACGAGCAGTACTTC. The whole variable domain, remainder taken from reference TRBV19 and TRBJ2-7, is DGGITQSPKYLFRKEGQNVTLSCEQNLNHDAMYWYRQDPGQGLRLIYYSQIVNDFQKGDIAEGYSVSREKKESFPLTVTSAQKNPTAFYLCASSISSGLFDEQYFGPGTRLTVT.

The chain joins TRBV3-1 (or the pseudogene TRBV3-2) to TRBJ1-5, with a possible D match to TRBD1 (6 bases). CDR1 and CDR2 from the germline V gene are LGHDT and YNNKEL (reference sequence). With 2 bases removed from V and 4 bases from J, the gap between germline ends came to 12 bases. CDR3 length equals 15 residues. In nucleotides, the CDR3 is TGTGCCAGCAGCCAAACGACAGGACCGAATCAGCCCCAGCATTTT. Its protein product is CASSQTTGPNQPQHF.

V and J are TRBV5-1 and TRBJ2-2; TRBD1 might be the D (8 bases). CDR1 is SGHRS, CDR2 YFSETQ, per germline. The CDR3 length is 15 residues. The V gene lost 4 bases and the J gene lost 6 bases, with 16 bases spanning the gap. The CDR3 sequence: CASSERTGRAGELFF. The DNA of the CDR3 is TGCGCCAGCAGCGAGAGGACAGGGAGGGCCGGGGAGCTGTTTTTT.

The chain carries TRBV7-2 and TRBJ1-2; no clear D. CDR3 length: 14 residues. Trimming pared 1 base from V and 0 bases from J, leaving 6 bases between. The V gene's germline CDR1 is SGHTA and CDR2 FQGNSA. This chain's CDR3 is CASSLVTANYGYTF. CDR3 coding DNA: TGTGCCAGCAGCTTAGTAACAGCTAACTATGGCTACACCTTC.

The CDR3 is CASSYSGLAADTQYF. The CDR3 nucleotides read TGTGCCAGCAGTTACTCGGGACTAGCGGCAGATACGCAGTATTTT. The V call is TRBV6-5, the J call TRBJ2-3; 11 bases are a match to TRBD2. The V gene's germline CDR1 is MNHEY and CDR2 SVGAGI. J gave up 4 bases and V 0 bases, and 0 bases lay outside the gene matches. The CDR3 is 15 amino acids.

This clone was seen more than once but under ten times. The V gene is TRBV28, the J gene TRBJ1-4; 10 nucleotides align to TRBD1. This CDR3 is built from 14 residues. Trimming cost V 5 bases and J 8 bases; bases outside gene matches: 5. Germline CDR1 MDHEN, CDR2 SYDVKM. This CDR3 is CASSETGGWEKLFF. In DNA, the CDR3 is TGTGCCAGCAGTGAGACAGGGGGCTGGGAAAAACTGTTTTTT.

The genes are TRBV5-6 and TRBJ2-7; 9 bases fit TRBD1. Germline loops: CDR1 SGHDT, CDR2 YYEEEE. The CDR3 covers 14 residues. The ends lost 4 bases at V and 6 bases at J; junction bases unmatched: 8. The CDR3 spells CASSARDRVFEQYF. The CDR3 region has the DNA TGTGCCAGCAGCGCCCGGGACAGGGTCTTCGAGCAGTACTTC.

V and J are TRBV6-1 and TRBJ2-1; 13 bases are shared with TRBD2. The CDR3 length is 16 residues. With V trimmed by 4 bases and J by 8 bases, 8 bases remained unmatched. The V gene's germline CDR1 is MNHNS and CDR2 SASEGT. CDR3 in amino acids: CASSASRLAGGDEQFF. The CDR3 bases are TGTGCCAGCAGTGCATCGCGACTAGCGGGAGGCGATGAGCAGTTCTTC.

The CDR3: CASSNRDRGEKLFF. CDR3 DNA: TGTGCCAGCAGTAACCGGGACAGGGGAGAAAAACTGTTTTTT. The chain employs TRBV27 and TRBJ1-4; 10 bases map to TRBD1. The V segment lost 5 bases and the J segment 8 bases; nucleotides outside the gene matches: 5. Germline CDR1 is MNHEY and CDR2 is SMNVEV (reference sequence). The CDR3 is 14 residues long.